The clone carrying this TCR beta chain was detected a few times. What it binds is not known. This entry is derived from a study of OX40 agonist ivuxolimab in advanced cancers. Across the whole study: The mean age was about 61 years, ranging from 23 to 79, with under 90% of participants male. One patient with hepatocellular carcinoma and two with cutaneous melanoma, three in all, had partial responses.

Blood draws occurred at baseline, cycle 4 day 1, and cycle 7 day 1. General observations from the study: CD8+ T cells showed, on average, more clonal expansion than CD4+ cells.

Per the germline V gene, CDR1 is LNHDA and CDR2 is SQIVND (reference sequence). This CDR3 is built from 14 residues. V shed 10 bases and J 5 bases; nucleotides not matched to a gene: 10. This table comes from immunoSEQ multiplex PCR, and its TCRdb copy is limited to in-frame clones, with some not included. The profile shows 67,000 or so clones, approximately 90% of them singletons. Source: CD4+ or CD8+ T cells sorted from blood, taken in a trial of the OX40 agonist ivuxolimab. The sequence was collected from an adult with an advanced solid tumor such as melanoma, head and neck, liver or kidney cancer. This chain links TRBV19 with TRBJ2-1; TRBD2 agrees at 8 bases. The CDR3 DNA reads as TGTGCCACCGTCCCACGGGGGGGCCACAATGAGCAGTTCTTC. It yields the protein CATVPRGGHNEQFF.